The present entry profiles one T cell receptor (beta chain) with its context. Its target is not known. This entry comes from a study of T cells after yellow fever vaccination. Study-level points and caveats: FACS-sorted repertoires might harbor abundant contaminating clonotypes from the bulk population.

A process of 5'RACE template switching, which added a universal primer site and UMIs, was used to make TCR cDNA. In TCRdb, the 5' RACE reads were re-called with MiXCR into one record per CDR3 protein. The table has 400,000 to 650,000 distinct CDR3 sequences, around a fifth seen once. Germline V gives CDR1 LNHDA, CDR2 SQIVND (reference sequence). Trimming cost V 7 bases and J 6 bases; bases outside gene matches: 11. The length of the CDR3 is 17 residues. Here the sequenced sample was PBMCs, taken 21 days after the first yellow fever vaccination. This chain connects TRBV19 to TRBJ2-3; 15 bases line up with TRBD2. This TCR was recovered from a man younger than 35 who received the YFV17D yellow fever vaccine. Here the CDR3 reads CASTTNIGTSGGDTQYF. The CDR3 DNA reads as TGTGCCAGTACAACAAACATAGGGACTAGCGGGGGGGATACGCAGTATTTT.